A single T cell receptor (beta chain) is shown here with its context. Its antigen is as yet unknown. V was pared by 4 bases and J by 0 bases, with 9 bases of the junction left unmatched. From germline, CDR1 is SGHRS and CDR2 YFSETQ. The CDR3 is 18 residues long. The data derive from a study of T cells in localized non-small cell lung cancer. Some clones are missing from TCRdb's copy, which holds only in-frame ones; the method was immunoSEQ multiplex PCR. The sample has 30,000 to 45,000 clones, about 83% seen once; the top ten hold under 8.5%. The study's findings and limits: Longer overall survival accompanied higher blood T cell density. Of the top 100 tumor clones, median roughly 60 were in adjacent lung, approximately 29 among its top 100.

The starting material was peripheral blood, obtained before any cancer treatment. The chain has TRBV5-1 and TRBJ2-2; 10 nucleotides line up with TRBD2. This sequence was found in a woman aged 35 to 75 with stage I lung adenocarcinoma. Written as DNA, the CDR3 is TGCGCCAGCAGCCCCCTAGCAGGACTAGCGGCGAACACCGGGGAGCTGTTTTTT. Translation: CASSPLAGLAANTGELFF.